This is a list of T cell receptor beta chains from one sample in a study of cytomegalovirus exposure and HLA in healthy donors. Clones were sequenced by immunoSEQ multiplex PCR, and TCRdb holds only the in-frame ones, with some missing. This repertoire shows 150,000 to 200,000 clones, over 80% found once; its top ten account for 1.2%. Material for sequencing was PBMCs. The receptors originated from a boy between 2 and 10 years old in good health and CMV-seronegative. CDR3s include the opening cysteine and the closing phenylalanine or tryptophan. The order of the fields is J gene, V gene, D gene, clone size, CDR3 protein, CDR3 DNA. A D gene is named only where the DNA matches it firmly. The size of a clone is reported for some rows only, either as once, few or many, or as a class for expanded clones.

TRBJ2-3,TRBV2,-,-,CASSRDTDTQYF,TGTGCCAGCAGCCGCGACACAGATACGCAGTATTTT
TRBJ2-1,TRBV6-5,-,-,CASSLGGPRDYEQFF,TGTGCCAGCAGCCTCGGGGGTCCCCGGGATTATGAGCAGTTCTTC
TRBJ1-1,TRBV14,TRBD1,-,CASSHQDRPSEAFF,TGTGCCAGCAGCCACCAGGACAGGCCCTCTGAAGCTTTCTTT
TRBJ2-1,TRBV7-2,TRBD2,-,CASSLDFELARVAYHEQFF,TGTGCCAGCAGCTTAGACTTCGAACTAGCGCGAGTGGCGTACCATGAGCAGTTCTTC
TRBJ1-2,TRBV19,-,-,CASRPTGGRDYTF,TGTGCCAGTAGACCGACAGGCGGACGTGACTACACCTTC
TRBJ2-6,TRBV11-2,TRBD2,-,CASSLGLAGVSGANVLTF,TGTGCCAGCAGCTTAGGACTAGCGGGAGTATCAGGGGCCAACGTCCTGACTTTC
TRBJ2-1,TRBV11-2,TRBD2,-,CASRPPGLAGYEQFF,TGTGCCAGCAGACCCCCGGGACTAGCGGGGTATGAGCAGTTCTTC
TRBJ1-1,TRBV15,-,few,CATSRGDRFNTEAFF,TGTGCCACCAGCAGAGGAGATCGGTTTAACACTGAAGCTTTCTTT
TRBJ2-3,TRBV9,-,-,CASSVVGGADTQYF,TGTGCCAGCAGCGTAGTTGGCGGGGCAGATACGCAGTATTTT
TRBJ1-5,TRBV6-1,-,once,CASSVADALGPQHF,TGTGCCAGCAGTGTGGCCGATGCCCTAGGGCCCCAGCATTTT
TRBJ1-1,TRBV10-2,-,-,CASRDAVNTEAFF,TGCGCCAGCAGGGATGCGGTGAACACTGAAGCTTTCTTT
TRBJ2-1,TRBV5-4,TRBD2,-,CASSKGLAGGNEQFF,TGTGCCAGCAGTAAGGGACTAGCGGGGGGCAATGAGCAGTTCTTC
TRBJ2-5,TRBV9,-,few,CASSVGAKETQYF,TGTGCCAGCAGCGTAGGGGCCAAAGAGACCCAGTACTTC
TRBJ2-7,TRBV6-5,TRBD1,-,CASRSLGTEAYEQYF,TGTGCCAGCAGGTCCTTGGGGACAGAGGCCTACGAGCAGTACTTC
TRBJ2-1,TRBV29-1,TRBD2,-,CSSIGASGNAAYNEQFF,TGCAGCTCCATTGGGGCTAGCGGGAATGCGGCCTACAATGAGCAGTTCTTC
TRBJ1-2,TRBV12-5,TRBD1,-,CASGLAHRPGTGRYGYTF,TGTGCTAGTGGTTTGGCCCACCGCCCCGGGACAGGGAGGTATGGCTACACCTTC
TRBJ1-2,TRBV9,-,-,CASSDTSRVVDGYTF,TGTGCCAGCAGCGACACCTCCCGGGTAGTGGATGGCTACACCTTC
TRBJ1-4,TRBV6-5,TRBD1,-,CASRPTGGHEKLFF,TGTGCCAGCAGGCCGACAGGGGGACATGAAAAACTGTTTTTT
TRBJ1-1,TRBV14,-,-,CASSQTMNTEAFF,TGTGCCAGCAGCCAGACTATGAACACTGAAGCTTTCTTT
TRBJ2-2,TRBV11-1,TRBD1,-,CASSSGQGLWGGELFF,TGTGCCAGCAGCAGCGGACAGGGGCTGTGGGGCGGGGAGCTGTTTTTT
TRBJ1-1,TRBV29-1,-,-,CSVTRNTEAFF,TGCAGCGTAACAAGGAACACTGAAGCTTTCTTT
TRBJ2-5,TRBV7-8,TRBD1,-,CASSKSTLIRGPETQYF,TGTGCCAGCAGCAAAAGTACCCTAATCAGGGGGCCGGAGACCCAGTACTTC
TRBJ1-2,TRBV19,-,-,CASSISHDGGGYTF,TGTGCCAGTAGTATTTCGCATGATGGTGGCGGCTACACCTTC
TRBJ1-1,TRBV9,-,-,CASSVQGGSTEAFF,TGTGCCAGCAGCGTACAGGGAGGGAGCACTGAAGCTTTCTTT
TRBJ2-7,TRBV4-3,-,-,CASSQGSGYEQYF,TGCGCCAGCAGCCAAGGAAGCGGGTACGAGCAGTACTTC
TRBJ2-7,TRBV6-5,TRBD1,once,CASSSGTELIEQYF,TGTGCCAGCAGTTCCGGGACAGAACTCATCGAGCAGTACTTC
TRBJ2-7,TRBV30,TRBD1,-,CAWSHTGTGVEQYF,TGTGCCTGGAGTCATACCGGGACAGGGGTCGAGCAGTACTTC
TRBJ1-5,TRBV4-2,-,-,CASSEDLPEKPQHF,TGTGCCAGCAGCGAAGACCTTCCCGAGAAGCCCCAGCATTTT
TRBJ2-7,TRBV7-2,-,-,CASSMSSYEQYF,TGTGCCAGCAGCATGAGCTCCTACGAGCAGTACTTC
TRBJ1-1,TRBV4-3,TRBD1,-,CASSQGTGGYTEAFF,TGCGCCAGCAGCCAAGGAACAGGGGGGTACACTGAAGCTTTCTTT
TRBJ1-6,TRBV4-3,TRBD1,-,CASSQDLRTGGSLVLHF,TGCGCCAGCAGCCAAGATCTGCGGACAGGGGGCTCGCTGGTCCTCCACTTT
TRBJ2-3,TRBV28,-,-,CASSRTDEFTDTQYF,TGTGCCAGCAGTCGGACAGACGAATTCACAGATACGCAGTATTTT
TRBJ1-4,TRBV2,-,few,CASSPYTGSEKLFF,TGTGCCAGCAGCCCCTATACAGGGAGTGAAAAACTGTTTTTT
TRBJ2-1,TRBV5-4,TRBD2,-,CASSSGLAGPFSYNEQFF,TGTGCCAGCAGCAGTGGACTAGCGGGGCCCTTCTCCTACAATGAGCAGTTCTTC
TRBJ2-2,TRBV11-2,-,once,CAWEANTGELFF,TGTGCCTGGGAGGCTAACACCGGGGAGCTGTTTTTT
TRBJ1-2,TRBV7-2,TRBD1,-,CASSLTRDRPVYGYTF,TGTGCCAGCAGCTTAACCCGGGACAGACCCGTCTATGGCTACACCTTC
TRBJ2-7,TRBV5-6,-,-,CASSLAGGSDEQYF,TGTGCCAGCAGCTTGGCCGGAGGGAGCGACGAGCAGTACTTC
TRBJ1-2,TRBV19,TRBD1,-,CASSPSSGDRATF,TGTGCCAGTAGCCCGAGTTCCGGGGACAGGGCCACCTTC
TRBJ2-3,TRBV2,-,-,CASSVRSSTDTQYF,TGTGCCAGCTCGGTGCGGTCTAGCACAGATACGCAGTATTTT
TRBJ1-2,TRBV5-4,-,-,CASSLTENYGYTF,TGTGCCAGCAGCTTGACAGAGAACTATGGCTACACCTTC
TRBJ1-1,TRBV7-2,-,-,CASSRAPGAGTEAFF,TGTGCCAGCAGCAGAGCCCCAGGGGCGGGTACTGAAGCTTTCTTT
TRBJ2-7,TRBV7-3,TRBD1,-,CASSSDMSRDRDSYEQYF,TGTGCCAGCAGCTCCGACATGTCCCGGGACAGGGATTCCTACGAGCAGTACTTC
TRBJ2-3,TRBV4-3,TRBD2,-,CASSQDGSGGRIDTQYF,TGCGCCAGCAGCCAAGATGGGTCGGGGGGGCGAATAGATACGCAGTATTTT
TRBJ2-5,TRBV28,TRBD2,-,CASSSIAGGPVETQYF,TGTGCCAGCAGTTCGATAGCGGGAGGGCCGGTGGAGACCCAGTACTTC
TRBJ1-3,TRBV30,-,-,CAWSKSGNTIYF,TGTGCCTGGAGCAAATCTGGAAACACCATATATTTT
TRBJ2-3,TRBV30,-,-,CAWSIGTLTDTQYF,TGTGCCTGGAGTATCGGTACCCTCACAGATACGCAGTATTTT
TRBJ2-5,TRBV30,-,-,CAWSKGRTPETQYF,TGTGCCTGGAGTAAGGGGCGCACCCCAGAGACCCAGTACTTC
TRBJ2-7,TRBV6-6,TRBD2,-,CASSYPGGRVYEQYF,TGTGCCAGCAGTTACCCCGGCGGGAGAGTTTACGAGCAGTACTTC
TRBJ2-2,TRBV4-3,TRBD2,-,CASSPSTRLAGNTGELFF,TGCGCCAGCAGCCCATCCACGAGACTAGCGGGGAACACCGGGGAGCTGTTTTTT
TRBJ2-5,TRBV5-1,-,-,CASSFRGQETQYF,TGCGCCAGCAGCTTTCGGGGGCAAGAGACCCAGTACTTC
TRBJ1-1,TRBV6-5,TRBD1,-,CASRPTDRVGTEAFF,TGTGCCAGCAGACCGACGGACAGGGTGGGCACTGAAGCTTTCTTT
TRBJ1-6,TRBV10-3,TRBD1,-,CAIRGQQSNSPLHF,TGTGCCATCAGGGGACAGCAAAGTAATTCACCCCTCCACTTT
TRBJ1-4,TRBV27,-,-,CASSLIQGEKLFF,TGTGCCAGCAGTTTAATACAGGGCGAAAAACTGTTTTTT
TRBJ2-3,TRBV5-1,TRBD2,-,CASKDPLADSTDTQYF,TGCGCCAGCAAGGACCCTCTAGCGGATAGCACAGATACGCAGTATTTT
TRBJ1-3,TRBV19,-,-,CASSIVAEGNTIYF,TGTGCCAGTAGTATCGTCGCGGAAGGAAACACCATATATTTT
TRBJ2-4,TRBV28,-,-,CASSLLSGREGMRENIQYF,TGTGCCAGCAGTTTATTGTCGGGTCGGGAAGGGATGAGGGAAAACATTCAGTACTTC
TRBJ2-5,TRBV15,-,-,CATSRDTGWETQYF,TGTGCCACCAGCAGAGATACGGGATGGGAGACCCAGTACTTC